Here is one T cell receptor beta chain with its context. The sample comes from a study of blood T cell repertoires in COVID-19. Overall study context: T cells, B-cell-depleted T cells, or PBMCs supplied cDNA or gDNA.

In the original analysis: From reference gene primer amplification, estimates of nucleated cell counts were derived. Generated by immunoSEQ multiplex PCR, the TCRdb table keeps only in-frame clones and is missing some. V and J calls and clone size are those listed in that table; D and trimming were worked out from the DNA. Here the sample spans about 270,000 clones, around nine tenths being singletons. Germline V gives CDR1 SGHNT, CDR2 YENEEA. Germline trimming cut 1 base from V and 12 bases from J; bases unmatched to any gene: 12. The CDR3 is made up of 15 amino acids. V and J are TRBV11-3 and TRBJ2-3; 8 bases are shared with TRBD1. Sequenced: peripheral blood. This receptor was obtained from a woman aged 60-75 years who had recovered from COVID-19. CDR3 protein: CASSLVSGQGVFQYF. The CDR3 nucleotides read TGTGCCAGCAGCTTAGTTAGCGGACAGGGAGTTTTTCAGTATTTT.